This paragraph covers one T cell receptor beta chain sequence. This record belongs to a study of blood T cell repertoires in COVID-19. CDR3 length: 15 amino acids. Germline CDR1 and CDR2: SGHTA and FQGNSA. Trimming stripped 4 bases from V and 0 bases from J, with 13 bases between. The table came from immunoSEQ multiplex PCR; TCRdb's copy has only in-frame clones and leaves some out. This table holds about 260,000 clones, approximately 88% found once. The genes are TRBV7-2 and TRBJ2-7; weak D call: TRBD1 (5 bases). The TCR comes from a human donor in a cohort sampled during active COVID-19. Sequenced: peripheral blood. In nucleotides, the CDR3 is TGTGCCAGCAGCTCCTTCAGGACACTCTCCTACGAGCAGTACTTC. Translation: CASSSFRTLSYEQYF.